This T cell receptor beta chain derives from a study of cytomegalovirus exposure and HLA in healthy donors. Germline CDR1 reads WNHNN; CDR2 reads SYGVQD (reference sequence). V was clipped by 6 bases and J by 3 bases; unmatched bases: 2. CDR3 length: 12 residues. Primers: 60 Vbeta forward and 13 Jbeta reverse. Only in-frame clones appear in the TCRdb table, and some are missing; sequencing was by immunoSEQ multiplex PCR. The sample yields more than 95,000 clones, about 69% seen once. Whole-study results and caveats: Some TCR beta chains (roughly 150 of them) were listed as cytomegalovirus-associated. Analyzed later, association rates of TCRs varied across HLA loci, with DRB1 most and HLA-C fewest.

As for this clone: Its antigen is not identified.

The sample comprised PBMCs. The chain uses TRBV10-1 and TRBJ2-7; TRBD1 matches at 7 bases. This receptor was identified in a woman aged 18-29 years in good health and CMV-seronegative. CDR3 protein: CASRTGNYEQYF. For the CDR3, the DNA is TGCGCCAGCAGGACAGGGAACTACGAGCAGTACTTC.